Listed here is a single T cell receptor beta chain. The same CDR3 can be traced to other DNA sequences in this sample. The data originate from a study of blood T cell repertoires in COVID-19. Overall study context: Sites across the United States, Italy and Spain contributed samples from acute and convalescent COVID-19.

The length of the CDR3 is 12 residues. Per the germline V gene, CDR1 is MDHEN and CDR2 is SYDVKM. After removal of 6 bases from V and 3 bases from J, the junction contained 0 bases not matched to a gene. This table comes from immunoSEQ multiplex PCR, and its TCRdb copy is limited to in-frame clones, with some not included. Here the sample spans roughly 200,000 clones, roughly 85% being singletons. In assigning cohorts, the study relied on participant-reported clinical history. V is TRBV28 and J is TRBJ1-2, with TRBD1 matching over 8 bases. The receptor's source is a woman aged 40 to 49 with acute COVID-19. The sequencing sample was made of PBMCs or T cells enriched from blood (not recorded which). CDR3 sequence: CASRTGDYGYTF. The CDR3 nucleotides are TGTGCCAGCAGGACAGGGGACTATGGCTACACCTTC.